A single sample is the source of the 16 T cell receptor beta chains below, sequenced in a study of cytomegalovirus exposure and HLA in healthy donors. This PCR relied on a set of 60 Vbeta primers and 13 Jbeta primers. Data came from immunoSEQ multiplex PCR; TCRdb stores just in-frame clones and leaves some out. The sample yields roughly 170,000 clones, approximately 88% seen once. Source material: PBMCs. The receptors shown here come from a man between 25 and 39 years old in good health and CMV-seronegative.

This chain uses TRBV30 with TRBJ2-7; 14 bases match TRBD2. The CDR3 contains 14 residues. Germline V gene lookup returns CDR1 GTSNPN and CDR2 SVGIG (reference sequence). V lost 0 bases to trimming and J lost 5 bases; unmatched junction nucleotides: 0. CDR3 protein: CAWSVGLAGDEQYF. For the CDR3, the DNA is TGTGCCTGGAGTGTGGGACTAGCGGGAGACGAGCAGTACTTC.

The V gene is TRBV4-1, the J gene TRBJ2-4; D may be TRBD1 (6 bases). V lost 0 bases and J lost 3, with 18 bases in between. CDR3 length: 18 residues. CDR1 MGHRA and CDR2 YSYEKL come from the germline V gene. This CDR3 reads CASSQDSEGVLVKNIQYF. The CDR3 coding sequence is TGCGCCAGCAGCCAAGATAGTGAGGGGGTCCTAGTCAAAAACATTCAGTACTTC.

The V gene is TRBV6-6, the J gene TRBJ2-7; D unclear. V lost 6 bases, J lost 2 bases, and 17 bases lay in between. CDR3 length: 15 residues. Germline loops: CDR1 MNHNY, CDR2 SVGAGI (reference sequence). CDR3: CASSPGEAYPYEQYF. The CDR3 bases are TGTGCCAGCAGCCCCGGAGAGGCTTACCCCTACGAGCAGTACTTC.

This clone was seen once. The genes are TRBV4-3 and TRBJ1-3, with TRBD1 as a possible D gene (5 bases). CDR3 length: 19 residues. The ends were cut back, 4 bases at V and 3 bases at J, with 25 bases in the middle. CDR1 is LGHNA, CDR2 YSLEER, per germline. CDR3 coding DNA: TGCGCCAGCAGCCCTTCCGGGACTAGATACAAGGTCAATGGAAACACCATATATTTT. Encoded protein: CASSPSGTRYKVNGNTIYF.

This clone showed up just once. The chain combines TRBV12-1 with TRBJ1-6; no check of the table's D call, TRBD1, against the DNA was made. TRBV12-1 is listed as a pseudogene. The CDR3 has 15 residues. The CDR3 loop is CASSFVRGQDSPLHF. The CDR3 DNA follows: TGTGCCAGCAGCTTTGTTAGGGGGCAGGATTCACCCCTCCACTTT.

The rearrangement joins TRBV9 to TRBJ2-3; D is possibly TRBD2 (5 bases). The V end lost 3 bases, the J end lost 1 base, and 15 bases lay between the germline ends. Germline V gives CDR1 SGDLS, CDR2 YYNGEE. CDR3 length equals 16 residues. The CDR3 nucleotides are TGTGCCAGCAGCGCAAACCTAGCCCCCCGCACAGATACGCAGTATTTT. Protein product: CASSANLAPRTDTQYF.

This sequence joins TRBV5-1 and TRBJ2-1; D is ambiguous. V was pared by 5 bases and J by 0 bases, with 12 bases between. The CDR3 is 15 residues long. The germline V gene encodes CDR1 SGHRS and CDR2 YFSETQ. The CDR3 region has the DNA TGCGCCAGCAGTGAGGATCCTGGCTCCTACAATGAGCAGTTCTTC. Encoded protein: CASSEDPGSYNEQFF.

The chain links TRBV27 to TRBJ2-7, with 13 positions matching TRBD2. The length of the CDR3 is 16 residues. CDR1 is MNHEY, CDR2 SMNVEV, per germline (reference sequence). The V gene end was trimmed by 4 bases and the J gene end by 7 bases; junction bases not matched to a gene: 10. CDR3 DNA: TGTGCCAGCAGTTCCCTAGGGACTAGCGGGACGAGGGAGCAGTACTTC. Translating gives CASSSLGTSGTREQYF.

The chain links TRBV29-1 to TRBJ2-1, with D perhaps matching TRBD2 (5 bases). Per germline, CDR1 SQVTM and CDR2 ANQGSEA. The CDR3 has 12 residues. Trimming removed 6 bases at V and 7 bases at J, with 13 bases between. In DNA, the CDR3 is TGCAGCGTCGAGGACGAGCGGAATGAGCAGTTCTTC. Protein: CSVEDERNEQFF.

The J gene is TRBJ2-7, the V gene TRBV11-3; 8 nucleotides line up with TRBD1. Germline V gene lookup returns CDR1 SGHNT and CDR2 YENEEA. The CDR3 consists of 13 residues. After removal of 6 bases from V and 3 bases from J, the junction contained 4 bases not matched to a gene. The CDR3 nucleotides read TGTGCCAGCAGGGACAGGGTTGTCTACGAGCAGTACTTC. This encodes CASRDRVVYEQYF.

This clone was counted between two and nine times. The chain is built from TRBV5-1 and TRBJ2-2; TRBD2 might be the D (6 bases). The germline V gene has CDR1 SGHRS and CDR2 YFSETQ. V was trimmed by 3 bases and J by 5 bases, leaving 14 bases between them. This CDR3 has 15 residues. In DNA, the CDR3 is TGCGCCAGCAGCTCACAGACCGGGGGTACCGGGGAGCTGTTTTTT. This sequence encodes CASSSQTGGTGELFF. Together with reference TRBV5-1 and TRBJ2-2, the CDR3 gives the full variable domain: KAGVTQTPRYLIKTRGQQVTLSCSPISGHRSVSWYQQTPGQGLQFLFEYFSETQRNKGNFPGRFSGRQFSNSRSEMNVSTLELGDSALYLCASSSQTGGTGELFFGEGSRLTVL.

This chain links TRBV10-3 with TRBJ2-1; maybe TRBD1 (6 bases). The V gene lost 7 bases and the J gene lost 7 bases, with 20 bases spanning the gap. This CDR3 is 15 amino acids long. Germline V CDR1 and CDR2: ENHRY, SYGVKD. CDR3 sequence (DNA): TGTGCCATCACGGCAGGGGAGAGTTATAAGAATGAGCAGTTCTTC. Its translation: CAITAGESYKNEQFF.

The chain links TRBV7-9 to TRBJ1-2; D unclear. Trimming stripped 1 base from V and 4 bases from J, with 7 bases between. CDR3 length: 13 residues. Germline CDR1 reads SEHNR; CDR2 reads FQNEAQ (reference sequence). The CDR3 sequence: CASSLDLFYGYTF. The CDR3 nucleotides read TGTGCCAGCAGCTTAGATCTGTTCTATGGCTACACCTTC.

The CDR3 sequence is CASGGTGDDYYEQYF. The CDR3 nucleotides read TGTGCCAGCGGCGGGACAGGGGATGATTACTACGAGCAGTACTTC. V usage is TRBV10-3 and J usage is TRBJ2-7; 10 bases map to TRBD1. J lost 3 bases, V lost 10 bases, and 12 bases had no gene match. The CDR3 is 15 residues long. Germline V gene lookup returns CDR1 ENHRY and CDR2 SYGVKD.

V usage is TRBV19 and J usage is TRBJ2-2; TRBD1 aligns across 11 bases. Trimming took 11 bases from V and 6 from J; bases not matched to a gene: 14. Per the germline V gene, CDR1 is LNHDA and CDR2 is SQIVND (reference sequence). The CDR3 is made up of 16 amino acids. The CDR3 region is CASSGQGAFNPGELFF. As DNA, the CDR3 is TGTGCCTCCTCAGGACAGGGGGCTTTTAATCCCGGGGAGCTGTTTTTT. The complete variable domain, with remaining parts taken from reference TRBV19 and TRBJ2-2, reads DGGITQSPKYLFRKEGQNVTLSCEQNLNHDAMYWYRQDPGQGLRLIYYSQIVNDFQKGDIAEGYSVSREKKESFPLTVTSAQKNPTAFYLCASSGQGAFNPGELFFGEGSRLTVL.

The chain couples TRBV11-2 to TRBJ1-2, with D maybe TRBD1 (6 bases). The CDR3 runs to 12 residues. Trimming removed 5 bases from V and 3 bases from J, with 7 bases in between. Germline V gene sequence: CDR1 SGHAT, CDR2 FQNNGV. The CDR3 sequence: CASSRTDYGYTF. Here the CDR3 DNA reads TGTGCCAGCAGCAGGACAGACTATGGCTACACCTTC.